This entry describes one TCR beta chain. What it binds is not known. These data are taken from a study of sequential checkpoint blockade in melanoma. Study at large: Both treatment sequences were followed by maintenance nivolumab. DNA from 91 pretreatment tumor samples underwent TCRβ immunosequencing.

Noted treatment: randomized to nivolumab then ipilimumab (arm A) or the reverse (arm B). This CDR3 comprises 13 residues. Trimming left V 6 bases short and J 0 bases short, with 6 bases between. Germline V gives CDR1 MDHEN, CDR2 SYDVKM. Clones were sequenced by immunoSEQ multiplex PCR, and TCRdb holds only the in-frame ones, with some missing. The data contain approximately 3,000 clones, 15% to 20% of them seen just once; the ten biggest clones take up 13% to 15%. Study results and limitations: About 30 times likelier clinical benefit followed increased tumor T-cell fraction and clonality.

This receptor was identified in a human donor with melanoma. The sequences come from tumor tissue (inferred from file names), collected from a patient given nivolumab and ipilimumab in sequence. This sequence joins TRBV28 and TRBJ2-1; no clear D. Here the CDR3 reads CASSWGSYNEQFF. The CDR3 DNA follows: TGTGCCAGCAGCTGGGGCTCCTACAATGAGCAGTTCTTC.